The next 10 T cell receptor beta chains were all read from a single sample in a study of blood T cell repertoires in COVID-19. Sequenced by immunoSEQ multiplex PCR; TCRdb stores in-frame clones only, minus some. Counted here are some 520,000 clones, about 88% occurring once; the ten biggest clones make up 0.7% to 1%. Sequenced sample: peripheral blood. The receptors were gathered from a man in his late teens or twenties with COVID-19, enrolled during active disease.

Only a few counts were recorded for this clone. DNA for the CDR3: TGTGCCAGTCGGGGTAGGGTAATGAGGGGGGCCAACGTCCTGACTTTC. Translation gives CASRGRVMRGANVLTF. This chain joins TRBV19 and TRBJ2-6; possibly TRBD2 for D (5 bases). Trimming shortened V by 8 bases and J by 4 bases, and 18 bases separated the two germline ends. CDR3 size: 16 residues. Germline V gene lookup returns CDR1 LNHDA and CDR2 SQIVND (reference sequence).

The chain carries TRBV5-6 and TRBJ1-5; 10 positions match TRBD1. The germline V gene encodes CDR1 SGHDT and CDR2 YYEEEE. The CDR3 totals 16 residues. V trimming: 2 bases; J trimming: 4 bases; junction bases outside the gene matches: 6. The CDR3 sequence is CASSLTGQGWNQPQHF. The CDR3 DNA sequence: TGTGCCAGCAGCTTAACGGGACAGGGGTGGAATCAGCCCCAGCATTTT.

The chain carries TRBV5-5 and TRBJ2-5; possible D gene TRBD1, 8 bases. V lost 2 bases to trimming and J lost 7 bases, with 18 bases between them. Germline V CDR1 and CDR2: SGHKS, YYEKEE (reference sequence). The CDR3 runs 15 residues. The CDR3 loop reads CASSFTGGGDTTQYF. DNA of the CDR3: TGTGCCAGCAGCTTCACAGGGGGGGGAGACACGACCCAGTACTTC.

The DNA of the CDR3 is TGTGCCAGTAGTATAGATCATGGGAGGTCCAATGAGCAGTTCTTC. Amino acids: CASSIDHGRSNEQFF. This chain connects TRBV19 to TRBJ2-1; a possible D gene is TRBD2 (6 bases). From germline, CDR1 is LNHDA and CDR2 SQIVND (reference sequence). Trimming shortened V by 0 bases and J by 6 bases, and 12 bases separated the two germline ends. The CDR3 is 15 residues long.

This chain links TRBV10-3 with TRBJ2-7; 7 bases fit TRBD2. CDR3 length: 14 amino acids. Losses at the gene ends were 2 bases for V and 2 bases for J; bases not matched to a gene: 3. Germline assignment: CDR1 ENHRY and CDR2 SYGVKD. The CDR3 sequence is CAISEGRGPYEQYF. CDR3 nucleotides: TGTGCCATCAGTGAGGGGAGGGGTCCCTACGAGCAGTACTTC.

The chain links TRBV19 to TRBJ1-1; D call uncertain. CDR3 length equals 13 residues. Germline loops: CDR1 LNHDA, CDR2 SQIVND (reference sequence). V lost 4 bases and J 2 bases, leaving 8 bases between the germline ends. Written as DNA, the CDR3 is TGTGCCAGTAGTAACCCGACTAACACTGAAGCTTTCTTT. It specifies CASSNPTNTEAFF.

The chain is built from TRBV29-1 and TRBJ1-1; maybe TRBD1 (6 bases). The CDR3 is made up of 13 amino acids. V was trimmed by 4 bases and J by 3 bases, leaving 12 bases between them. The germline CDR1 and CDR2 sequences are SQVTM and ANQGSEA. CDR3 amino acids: CSVAGQLYTEAFF. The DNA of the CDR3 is TGCAGCGTTGCGGGACAACTCTACACTGAAGCTTTCTTT.

CDR3 in amino acids: CASSQDKIRGLVKYNEQFF. In DNA, the CDR3 is TGTGCCAGCAGCCAGGATAAAATCCGGGGACTAGTTAAGTACAATGAGCAGTTCTTC. The V call is TRBV4-2, the J call TRBJ2-1, with 8 bases lining up with TRBD2. The V gene's germline CDR1 is LGHNA and CDR2 YNFKEQ. V lost 3 bases and J lost 4; bases outside the gene matches: 17. CDR3 length: 19 amino acids.

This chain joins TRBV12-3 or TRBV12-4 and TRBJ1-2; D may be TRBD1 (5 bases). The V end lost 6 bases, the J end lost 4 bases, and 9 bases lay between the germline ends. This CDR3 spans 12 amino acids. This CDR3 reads CASRPDIYGYTF. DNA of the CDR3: TGTGCCAGCAGACCGGACATCTATGGCTACACCTTC.

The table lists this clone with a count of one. The CDR3, as DNA: TGCAGCGTCGGGACAAACTCTGGAAACACCATATATTTT. It specifies CSVGTNSGNTIYF. V and J are TRBV29-1 and TRBJ1-3, with D tentatively TRBD1 (6 bases). V was cut by 6 bases and J by 0 bases, with 9 bases left in between. Per germline, CDR1 SQVTM and CDR2 ANQGSEA. The CDR3 sequence is 13 residues long.